The T cell receptor (beta chain) under discussion was sequenced for a study of T cells in Graves' hyperthyroidism and ophthalmopathy. This clonotype was found many times. Germline CDR1 DFQATT, CDR2 SNEGSKA (reference sequence). The CDR3 runs 11 residues. V was pared by 1 base and J by 1 base, with 0 bases between. Amplification of TCR beta CDR3 regions used RNA as the template. An initial round of RT-PCR targeting the TCR CDR3 relied on the HTBI primer set. TCRdb processed the multiplex PCR reads anew with MiXCR; each CDR3 protein has one entry. The data show about 530,000 distinct CDR3 sequences, under 20% seen once.

The source material was blood. The source of this sequence is a young woman with Graves' ophthalmopathy. The V and J genes are TRBV20-1 and TRBJ2-3; D is uncertain. In nucleotides, the CDR3 is TGCAGTGCTAGAGGCACAGATACGCAGTATTTT. It is translated as CSARGTDTQYF.